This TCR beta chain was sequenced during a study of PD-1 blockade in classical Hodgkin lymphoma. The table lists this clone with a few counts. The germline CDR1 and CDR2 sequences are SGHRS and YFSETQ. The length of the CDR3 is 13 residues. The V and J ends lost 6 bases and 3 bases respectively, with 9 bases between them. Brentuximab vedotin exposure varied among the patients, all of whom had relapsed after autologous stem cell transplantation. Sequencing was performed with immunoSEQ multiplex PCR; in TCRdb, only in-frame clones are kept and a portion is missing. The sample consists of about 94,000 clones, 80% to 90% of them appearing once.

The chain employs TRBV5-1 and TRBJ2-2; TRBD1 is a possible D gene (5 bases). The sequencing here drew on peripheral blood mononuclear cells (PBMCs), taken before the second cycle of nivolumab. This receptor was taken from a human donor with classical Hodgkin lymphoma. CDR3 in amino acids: CASKQGDTGELFF. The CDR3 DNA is TGCGCCAGCAAGCAAGGGGACACCGGGGAGCTGTTTTTT.